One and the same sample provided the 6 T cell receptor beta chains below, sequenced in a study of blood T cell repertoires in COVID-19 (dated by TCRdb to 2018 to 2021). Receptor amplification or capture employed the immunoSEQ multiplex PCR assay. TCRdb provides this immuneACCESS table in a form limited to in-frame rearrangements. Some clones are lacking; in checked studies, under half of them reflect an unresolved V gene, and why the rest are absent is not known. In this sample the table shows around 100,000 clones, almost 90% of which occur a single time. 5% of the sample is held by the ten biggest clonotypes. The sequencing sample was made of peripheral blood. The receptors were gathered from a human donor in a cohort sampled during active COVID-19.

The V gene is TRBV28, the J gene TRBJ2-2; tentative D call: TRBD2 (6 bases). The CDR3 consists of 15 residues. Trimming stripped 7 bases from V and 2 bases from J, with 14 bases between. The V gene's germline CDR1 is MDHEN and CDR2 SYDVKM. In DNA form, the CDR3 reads TGTGCCAGCATCCTTGGCGGACTAAACACCGGGGAGCTGTTTTTT. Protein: CASILGGLNTGELFF.

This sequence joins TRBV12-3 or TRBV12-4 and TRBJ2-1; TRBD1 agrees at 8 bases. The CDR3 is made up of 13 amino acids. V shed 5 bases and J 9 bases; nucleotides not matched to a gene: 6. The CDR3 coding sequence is TGTGCCAGCAGTCCAACAGGGGGAGGTGAGCAGTTCTTC. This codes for CASSPTGGGEQFF.

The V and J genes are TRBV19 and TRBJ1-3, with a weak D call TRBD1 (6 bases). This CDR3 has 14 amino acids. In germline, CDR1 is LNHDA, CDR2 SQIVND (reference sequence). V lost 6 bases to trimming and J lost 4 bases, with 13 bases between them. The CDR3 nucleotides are TGTGCCAGTAGCCGGGGACAAGGGGGAAACACCATATATTTT. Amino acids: CASSRGQGGNTIYF.

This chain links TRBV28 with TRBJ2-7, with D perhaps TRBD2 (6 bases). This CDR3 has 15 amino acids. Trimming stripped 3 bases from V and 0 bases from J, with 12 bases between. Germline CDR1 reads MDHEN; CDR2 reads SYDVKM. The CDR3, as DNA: TGTGCCAGCAGTTTCGGGGGAATTAGCTCCTACGAGCAGTACTTC. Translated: CASSFGGISSYEQYF.

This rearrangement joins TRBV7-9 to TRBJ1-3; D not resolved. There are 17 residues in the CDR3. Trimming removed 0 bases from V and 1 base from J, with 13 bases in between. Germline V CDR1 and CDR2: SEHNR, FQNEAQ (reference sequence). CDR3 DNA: TGTGCCAGCAGCTTAGCGCGCGTAGGACTATCTGGAAACACCATATATTTT. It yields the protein CASSLARVGLSGNTIYF.

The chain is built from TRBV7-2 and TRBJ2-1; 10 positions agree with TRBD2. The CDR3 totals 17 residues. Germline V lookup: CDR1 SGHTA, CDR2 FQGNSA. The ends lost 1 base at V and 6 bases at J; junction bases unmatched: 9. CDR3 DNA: TGTGCCAGCAGCTTAGGAAGGCTAGCGGGAGTTGTCAATGAGCAGTTCTTC. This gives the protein CASSLGRLAGVVNEQFF.